This T cell receptor (beta chain) was documented in a study of response to subunit inactivated influenza vaccine. Study results and limitations: The authors proposed limited new T cell recruitment per seasonal influenza vaccination.

TCRdb called the RT-PCR reads again in MiXCR, with one record for every CDR3 protein. The sample lists 650,000 or so distinct CDR3 sequences; 12% to 15% were seen once. This clonotype has ten or more counts. The target antigen is unknown. The clonotype was recovered from a man aged 45-65 years who received an inactivated influenza vaccine. The sequencing used PBMCs from blood, collected around two weeks before vaccination.

The CDR3 reads CASSFGENTEAFF. DNA for the CDR3: TGCGCCAGCAGCTTCGGCGAAAACACTGAAGCTTTCTTT. The gene calls are TRBV5-1 and TRBJ1-1; D ambiguous. V was shortened by 2 bases and J by 2 bases, with 7 bases between the two germline ends. Germline-derived CDR1 and CDR2 are SGHRS and YFSETQ. This CDR3 region has 13 residues. Drawing the rest from reference TRBV5-1 and TRBJ1-1, the complete variable domain is KAGVTQTPRYLIKTRGQQVTLSCSPISGHRSVSWYQQTPGQGLQFLFEYFSETQRNKGNFPGRFSGRQFSNSRSEMNVSTLELGDSALYLCASSFGENTEAFFGQGTRLTVV.